This T cell receptor beta chain was profiled in a study of beta chain features in type 1 diabetes. Study-level points and caveats: HLA influence on TCRB rearrangement stayed unresolved here.

All of the isolated RNA was reverse transcribed, so expressed TCRB transcripts were sequenced. Libraries were prepared by immunoSEQ multiplex PCR; TCRdb keeps only in-frame clonotypes and omits some of them. This table has some 230,000 clones, 9.6% appearing once. Regarding this clone: Its target is unknown.

The authors took one heparinised blood draw, averaging approximately 120 mL, from each donor. The V gene end was trimmed by 8 bases and the J gene end by 6 bases; junction bases not matched to a gene: 4. Germline CDR1 and CDR2: MNHEY and SVGAGI. The length of the CDR3 is 14 residues. This chain links TRBV6-5 with TRBJ2-7, with 16 bases that match TRBD2. What was sequenced was naive CD4+ T cells from blood. The receptor was isolated from a woman between 18 and 29 years old in good health. The CDR3 is CASGTSGGAFEQYF. CDR3 coding DNA: TGTGCCAGCGGGACTAGCGGGGGGGCCTTCGAGCAGTACTTC.